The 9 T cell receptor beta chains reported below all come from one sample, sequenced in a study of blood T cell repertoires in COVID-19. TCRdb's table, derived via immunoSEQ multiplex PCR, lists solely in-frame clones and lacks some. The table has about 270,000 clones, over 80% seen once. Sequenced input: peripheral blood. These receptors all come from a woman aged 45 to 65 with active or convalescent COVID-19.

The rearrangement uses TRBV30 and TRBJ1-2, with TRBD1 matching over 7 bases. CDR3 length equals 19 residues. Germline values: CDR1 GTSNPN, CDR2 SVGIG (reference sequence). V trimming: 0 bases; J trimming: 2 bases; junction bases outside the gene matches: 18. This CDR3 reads CAWSVSALDRTRYNYGYTF. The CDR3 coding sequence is TGTGCCTGGAGTGTAAGTGCCCTGGACAGGACGAGGTACAACTATGGCTACACCTTC. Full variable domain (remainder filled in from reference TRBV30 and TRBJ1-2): SQTIHQWPATLVQPVGSPLSLECTVEGTSNPNLYWYRQAAGRGLQLLFYSVGIGQISSEVPQNLSASRPQDRQFILSSKKLLLSDSGFYLCAWSVSALDRTRYNYGYTFGSGTRLTVV.

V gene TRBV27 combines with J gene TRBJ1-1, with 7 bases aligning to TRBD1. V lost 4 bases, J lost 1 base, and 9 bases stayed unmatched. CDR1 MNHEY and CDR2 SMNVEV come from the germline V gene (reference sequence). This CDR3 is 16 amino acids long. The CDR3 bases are TGTGCCAGCAGTTCAATAACCGGGACAGCGAACACTGAAGCTTTCTTT. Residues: CASSSITGTANTEAFF.

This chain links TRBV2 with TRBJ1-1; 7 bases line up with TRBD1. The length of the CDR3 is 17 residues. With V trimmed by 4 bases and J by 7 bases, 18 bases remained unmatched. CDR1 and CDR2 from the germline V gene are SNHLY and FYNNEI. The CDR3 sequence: CASSAGKVGGTNYEAFF. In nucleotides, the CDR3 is TGTGCCAGCAGTGCGGGGAAGGTAGGGGGCACGAACTATGAAGCTTTCTTT. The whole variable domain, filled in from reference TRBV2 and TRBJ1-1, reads EPEVTQTPSHQVTQMGQEVILRCVPISNHLYFYWYRQILGQKVEFLVSFYNNEISEKSEIFDDQFSVERPDGSNFTLKIRSTKLEDSAMYFCASSAGKVGGTNYEAFFGQGTRLTVV.

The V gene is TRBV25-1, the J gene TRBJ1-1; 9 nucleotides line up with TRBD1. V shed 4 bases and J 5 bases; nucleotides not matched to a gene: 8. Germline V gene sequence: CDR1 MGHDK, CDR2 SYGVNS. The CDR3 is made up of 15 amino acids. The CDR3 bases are TGTGCCAGCAGTGTAAACAGGGGGCCTGGTACTGAAGCTTTCTTT. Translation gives CASSVNRGPGTEAFF.

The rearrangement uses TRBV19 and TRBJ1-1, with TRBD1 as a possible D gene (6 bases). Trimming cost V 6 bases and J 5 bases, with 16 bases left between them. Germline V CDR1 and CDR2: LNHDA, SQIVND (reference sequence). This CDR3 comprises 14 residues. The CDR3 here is CASRALDSGTEAFF. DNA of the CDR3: TGTGCCAGTAGAGCCTTGGACAGTGGGACTGAAGCTTTCTTT.

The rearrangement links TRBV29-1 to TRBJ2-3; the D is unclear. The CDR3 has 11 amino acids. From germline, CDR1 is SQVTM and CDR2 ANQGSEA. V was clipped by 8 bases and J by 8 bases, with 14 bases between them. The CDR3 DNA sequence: TGCAGCCCCCGGTTTGGCGGTACGCAGTATTTT. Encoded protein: CSPRFGGTQYF.

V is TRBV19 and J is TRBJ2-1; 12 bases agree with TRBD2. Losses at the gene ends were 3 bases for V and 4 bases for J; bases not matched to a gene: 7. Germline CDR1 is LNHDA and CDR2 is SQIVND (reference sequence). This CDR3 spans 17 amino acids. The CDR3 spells CASSMATSGGPYNEQFF. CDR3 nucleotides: TGTGCCAGTAGTATGGCAACTAGCGGGGGGCCTTACAATGAGCAGTTCTTC.

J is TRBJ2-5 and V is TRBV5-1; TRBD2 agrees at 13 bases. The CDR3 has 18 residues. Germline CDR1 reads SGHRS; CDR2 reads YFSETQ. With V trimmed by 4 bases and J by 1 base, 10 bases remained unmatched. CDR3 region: CASSPGLAGLGGQETQYF. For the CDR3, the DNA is TGCGCCAGCAGCCCGGGACTAGCGGGACTAGGGGGCCAAGAGACCCAGTACTTC.

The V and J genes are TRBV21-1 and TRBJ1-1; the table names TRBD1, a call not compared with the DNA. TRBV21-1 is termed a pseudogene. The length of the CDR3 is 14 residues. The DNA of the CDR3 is TGTGCCAGCAGCAGGGGGACACTGAACACTGAAGCTTTCTTT. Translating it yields CASSRGTLNTEAFF.